These 6 T cell receptor beta chains share one sample of origin, sequenced in a study of blood T cell repertoires in COVID-19. The data were produced by immunoSEQ multiplex PCR, yet TCRdb's version contains in-frame clones alone and is incomplete. The repertoire holds 90,000 to 100,000 clones, with around 88% as singletons. Sequencing was carried out using peripheral blood. Receptor source: a woman aged 60 to 75 with COVID-19, enrolled during active disease.

The J gene is TRBJ2-3, the V gene TRBV19, with a tentative D call TRBD2 (7 bases). The germline V and J ends were trimmed by 5 bases and 0 bases, with 12 bases remaining between them. CDR3 length equals 15 residues. From germline, CDR1 is LNHDA and CDR2 SQIVND (reference sequence). The CDR3 DNA reads as TGTGCCAGTAGTTGGGGGGGCTATAGCACAGATACGCAGTATTTT. Its translation: CASSWGGYSTDTQYF.

This chain's CDR3 is CASSFSGTAYNEQFF. The CDR3 DNA is TGTGCCAGCAGCTTCTCCGGGACAGCATACAATGAGCAGTTCTTC. This chain links TRBV7-9 with TRBJ2-1, with 7 bases fitting TRBD1. Per the germline V gene, CDR1 is SEHNR and CDR2 is FQNEAQ (reference sequence). The CDR3 runs to 15 residues. Trimming took 3 bases from V and 4 from J; bases not matched to a gene: 6.

This clone has just a few counts. The rearrangement joins TRBV9 to TRBJ1-6; D perhaps matches TRBD1 (5 bases). The CDR3 totals 13 residues. The V end was cut by 3 bases, the J end by 10 bases, with 11 bases between. Germline CDR1 reads SGDLS; CDR2 reads YYNGEE. The CDR3 is CASSAQGRSPLHF. CDR3 in DNA: TGTGCCAGCAGCGCCCAGGGTCGATCACCCCTCCACTTT. The variable domain in full, with the rest retrieved from reference TRBV9 and TRBJ1-6, is DSGVTQTPKHLITATGQRVTLRCSPRSGDLSVYWYQQSLDQGLQFLIQYYNGEERAKGNILERFSAQQFPDLHSELNLSSLELGDSALYFCASSAQGRSPLHFGNGTRLTVT.

The chain joins TRBV6-5 to TRBJ1-2; 9 positions agree with TRBD1. The length of the CDR3 is 14 residues. The V gene's germline CDR1 is MNHEY and CDR2 SVGAGI. V gave up 0 bases and J gave up 7 bases; unmatched junction bases: 3. DNA for the CDR3: TGTGCCAGCAGTTACTCACAGGGGGCTATTGGCTACACCTTC. Residues: CASSYSQGAIGYTF.

Worth noting for this clone: This CDR3 is also generated by other DNA sequences in the sample. The rearrangement joins TRBV29-1 to TRBJ1-2; 8 bases line up with TRBD1. CDR3 length: 13 amino acids. Germline V CDR1 and CDR2: SQVTM, ANQGSEA. Trimming took 6 bases from V and 4 from J; bases not matched to a gene: 7. CDR3 loop: CSVADRGGYGYTF. The CDR3 DNA sequence: TGCAGCGTCGCCGACAGGGGTGGCTATGGCTACACCTTC.

The chain carries TRBV6-6 and TRBJ1-1; TRBD1 matches 8 bases. Looked up from germline, CDR1 is MNHNY and CDR2 is SVGAGI (reference sequence). V was clipped by 7 bases and J by 7 bases; unmatched bases: 2. The length of the CDR3 is 11 residues. The chain's CDR3 is CASTTGDEAFF. CDR3 sequence (DNA): TGTGCCAGCACGACAGGGGATGAAGCTTTCTTT.